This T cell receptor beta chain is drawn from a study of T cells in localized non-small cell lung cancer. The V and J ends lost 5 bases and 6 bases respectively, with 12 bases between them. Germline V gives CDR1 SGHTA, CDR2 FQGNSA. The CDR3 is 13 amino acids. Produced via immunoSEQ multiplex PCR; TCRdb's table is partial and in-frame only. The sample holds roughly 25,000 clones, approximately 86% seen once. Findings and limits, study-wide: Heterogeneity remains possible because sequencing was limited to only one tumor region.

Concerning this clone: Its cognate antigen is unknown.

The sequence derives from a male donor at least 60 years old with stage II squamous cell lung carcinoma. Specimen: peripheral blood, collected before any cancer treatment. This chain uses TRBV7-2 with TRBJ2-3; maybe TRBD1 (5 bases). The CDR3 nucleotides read TGTGCCAGCAGCACTTCAGGGTTCGATACGCAGTATTTT. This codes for CASSTSGFDTQYF.